This TCR beta chain stems from a study of cytomegalovirus exposure and HLA in healthy donors. Overall study context: From donors who were HLA-typed, an early data release held 80 million or so unique TCRs. General study findings and limits: In terms of immune exposure information, only CMV serostatus was available. In an earlier analysis, about 87% or about 30%: the productive usage of most TCR beta V segments.

Germline V gene data show CDR1 as KGHSH and CDR2 as LQKENI. Trimming left V 1 base short and J 5 bases short, with 8 bases between. This CDR3 spans 13 amino acids. It was with 60 Vbeta and 13 Jbeta primers that the PCR ran. Per the study methods: The authors later counted 70 million to 80 million unique TCR beta chains, some 12 million of them shared. The assay was immunoSEQ multiplex PCR, and TCRdb's table has in-frame clones only and misses some. Clone size and V and J calls were adopted from that table, with D and trimming inferred from the DNA. The sample gives 150,000 or so clones, 79% of which show up once; 7.7% is in the top ten. This clone was observed a few times. Antigen: not known.

The sequenced sample was PBMCs. The sequence came from a man aged 25-45 years in good health and CMV-seropositive. The chain links TRBV18 to TRBJ1-1; TRBD1 might be the D (5 bases). The CDR3 here is CASSPLGGTEAFF. CDR3 DNA sequence: TGTGCCAGCTCACCACTGGGGGGAACTGAAGCTTTCTTT. Variable domain in full (rest from reference TRBV18 and TRBJ1-1): NAGVMQNPRHLVRRRGQEARLRCSPMKGHSHVYWYRQLPEEGLKFMVYLQKENIIDESGMPKERFSAEFPKEGPSILRIQQVVRGDSAAYFCASSPLGGTEAFFGQGTRLTVV.